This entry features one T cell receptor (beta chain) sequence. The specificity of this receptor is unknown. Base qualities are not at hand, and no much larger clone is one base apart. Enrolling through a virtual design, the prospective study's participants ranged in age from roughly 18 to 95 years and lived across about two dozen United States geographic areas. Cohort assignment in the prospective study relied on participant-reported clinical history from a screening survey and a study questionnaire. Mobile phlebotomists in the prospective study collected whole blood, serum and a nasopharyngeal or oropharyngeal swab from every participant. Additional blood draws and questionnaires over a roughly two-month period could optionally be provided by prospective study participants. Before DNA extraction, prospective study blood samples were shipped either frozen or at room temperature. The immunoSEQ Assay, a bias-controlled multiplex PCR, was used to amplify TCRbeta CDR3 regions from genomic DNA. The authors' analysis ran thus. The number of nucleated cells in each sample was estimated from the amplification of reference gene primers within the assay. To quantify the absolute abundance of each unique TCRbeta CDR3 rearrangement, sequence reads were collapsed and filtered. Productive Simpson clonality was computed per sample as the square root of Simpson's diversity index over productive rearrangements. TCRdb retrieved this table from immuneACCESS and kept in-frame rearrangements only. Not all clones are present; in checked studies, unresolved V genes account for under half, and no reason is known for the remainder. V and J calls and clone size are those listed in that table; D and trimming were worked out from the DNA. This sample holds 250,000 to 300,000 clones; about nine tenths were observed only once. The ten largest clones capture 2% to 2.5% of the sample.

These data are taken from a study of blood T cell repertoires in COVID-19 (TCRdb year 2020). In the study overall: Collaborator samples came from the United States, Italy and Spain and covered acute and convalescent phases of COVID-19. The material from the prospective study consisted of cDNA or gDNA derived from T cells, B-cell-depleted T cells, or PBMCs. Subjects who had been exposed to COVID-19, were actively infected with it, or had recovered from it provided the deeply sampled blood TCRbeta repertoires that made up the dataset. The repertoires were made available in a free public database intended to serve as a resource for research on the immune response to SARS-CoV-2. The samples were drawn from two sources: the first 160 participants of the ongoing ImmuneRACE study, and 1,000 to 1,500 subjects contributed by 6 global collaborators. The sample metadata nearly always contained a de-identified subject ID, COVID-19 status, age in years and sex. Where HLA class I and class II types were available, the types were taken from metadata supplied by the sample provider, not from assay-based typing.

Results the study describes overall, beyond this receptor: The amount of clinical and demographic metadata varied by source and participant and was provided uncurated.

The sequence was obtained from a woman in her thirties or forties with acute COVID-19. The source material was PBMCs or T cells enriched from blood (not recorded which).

For the CDR3, the sequence is CASSLGQLDNSPLHF. The DNA is TGTGCCAGCAGTTTGGGACAACTCGATAATTCACCCCTCCACTTT. The chain is made from TRBV6-5 and TRBJ1-6, with a weak D call of TRBD1 (6 bases match). The CDR3 sequence holds 15 residues, the cysteine and phenylalanine included. Left in the record is the CDR3 DNA by itself, 45 bases read in frame from the first base. From the germline V gene, CDR1 is MNHEY and CDR2 is SVGAGI. V and J are truncated by 4 bases and 5 bases respectively, leaving an intervening sequence of 12 bases.